Presented here are 4 T cell receptor beta chains from one specimen sequenced in a study of cytotoxic CD8 clonotypes in ibrutinib-treated CLL. TCRdb keeps only in-frame clones here, not all; method: immunoSEQ multiplex PCR. The sample lists about 150,000 clones; around 76% were seen once. This specimen was PBMCs, taken after 24 months of ibrutinib treatment. The source is a human donor with chronic lymphocytic leukemia.

The V call is TRBV5-1, the J call TRBJ2-1; 12 bases are shared with TRBD2. The CDR3 loop spans 15 amino acids. Losses at the gene ends were 0 bases for V and 12 bases for J; bases not matched to a gene: 7. Per germline, CDR1 SGHRS and CDR2 YFSETQ. In nucleotides, the CDR3 is TGCGCCAGCAGCTTGGGGCTAGCGGGAGGGCCGGGGCAGTTCTTC. Protein: CASSLGLAGGPGQFF.

This chain uses TRBV19 with TRBJ2-7; D may correspond to TRBD1 or TRBD2 (5 bases each). This CDR3 has 15 residues. Germline CDR1 reads LNHDA; CDR2 reads SQIVND (reference sequence). The germline V and J ends were trimmed by 5 bases and 5 bases, with 19 bases remaining between them. The CDR3: CASSSHSGTPNEQYF. The CDR3, as DNA: TGTGCCAGTAGTTCGCACTCCGGGACCCCGAACGAGCAGTACTTC.

J is TRBJ1-3 and V is TRBV6-5, with 10 bases aligning to TRBD1. V lost 6 bases to trimming and J lost 3 bases; unmatched junction nucleotides: 5. Looked up from germline, CDR1 is MNHEY and CDR2 is SVGAGI. The CDR3 runs to 15 residues. In nucleotides, the CDR3 is TGTGCCAGCAGGCCCGGGACAGGGGATGGAAACACCATATATTTT. It specifies CASRPGTGDGNTIYF.

The chain is built from TRBV28 and TRBJ1-1, with TRBD1 matching over 10 bases. V was pared by 11 bases and J by 5 bases, with 8 bases of the junction left unmatched. The germline V gene encodes CDR1 MDHEN and CDR2 SYDVKM. The CDR3 spans 13 residues. CDR3 DNA: TGTGCCGGTGACAGGGGGCTGGGGACTGAAGCTTTCTTT. This codes for CAGDRGLGTEAFF. Variable domain in full (rest from reference TRBV28 and TRBJ1-1): DVKVTQSSRYLVKRTGEKVFLECVQDMDHENMFWYRQDPGLGLRLIYFSYDVKMKEKGDIPEGYSVSREKKERFSLILESASTNQTSMYLCAGDRGLGTEAFFGQGTRLTVV.